This T cell receptor (beta chain) was observed in a study of Ad26.COV2.S vaccination and SARS-CoV-2 variants. Study background: Ad26.COV2.S was injected intramuscularly once or twice, 56 days apart. General study points: The authors reported substantial breadth in spike-specific CD8+ and CD4+ T cell responses after vaccination. Total T cell responses, in the TCR breadth and depth analyses, may have been underestimated.

Treatment given: around 19 received Ad26.COV2.S at low or high dose, single or two shots; about 5 received placebo; per-sample allocation not given. Material that was analyzed had been drawn on day 63 after the first vaccine or placebo injection. Concerning this clone itself: Its antigen is not identified.

Some clones are missing from TCRdb's copy, which holds only in-frame ones; the method was immunoSEQ multiplex PCR. The table has about 350,000 clones, roughly 91% seen once. The receptor comes from a person aged 18 to 59 who received the Ad26.COV2.S COVID-19 vaccine or a placebo. Sequencing was performed on peripheral blood, taken in a trial of Ad26.COV2.S vaccine versus placebo.

This chain's CDR3 is CASSRPSGGPETQYF. The CDR3 DNA is TGTGCCAGCAGTCGGCCTAGCGGGGGACCAGAGACCCAGTACTTC. The chain couples TRBV25-1 to TRBJ2-5; 10 positions match TRBD2. CDR1 is MGHDK, CDR2 SYGVNS, per germline. This CDR3 is built from 15 residues. With V trimmed by 5 bases and J by 4 bases, 7 bases remained unmatched.